These 7 T cell receptor beta chains were sequenced from one sample in a study of blood T cell repertoires in COVID-19. TCRdb keeps only in-frame clones here, not all; method: immunoSEQ multiplex PCR. Of some 110,000 clones detected, about 80% appear once; the ten largest clones hold 15% to 20%. Specimen: peripheral blood. The source of these receptors is a woman aged 70 to 79 with acute or convalescent COVID-19.

The gene calls are TRBV19 and TRBJ1-2; 8 nucleotides agree with TRBD1. The germline CDR1 and CDR2 sequences are LNHDA and SQIVND (reference sequence). V was clipped by 5 bases and J by 8 bases; unmatched bases: 10. The CDR3 length is 14 residues. CDR3 sequence reads: CASSSDREVGGYTF. CDR3 bases: TGTGCCAGTAGTTCGGACAGGGAAGTAGGCGGCTACACCTTC.

The chain carries TRBV5-1 and TRBJ2-5; 11 nucleotides agree with TRBD2. Trimming took 1 base from V and 2 from J; bases not matched to a gene: 10. CDR1 is SGHRS and CDR2 is YFSETQ in the germline V gene. CDR3 size: 18 residues. CDR3 protein: CASSLNPTSGGVQETQYF. DNA for the CDR3: TGCGCCAGCAGCTTGAATCCCACTAGCGGGGGTGTGCAAGAGACCCAGTACTTC.

The CDR3 DNA is TGCGCCAGCAGCCAAGAATGGGCTGTCCACGAGCAGTACTTC. Protein: CASSQEWAVHEQYF. The V and J genes are TRBV4-3 and TRBJ2-7; no clear D. The CDR3 runs to 14 residues. Trimming left V 0 bases short and J 5 bases short, with 11 bases between. Looked up from germline, CDR1 is LGHNA and CDR2 is YSLEER.

The chain is built from TRBV10-3 and TRBJ1-1; possibly TRBD1 for D (5 bases). The CDR3 consists of 12 residues. The germline V gene encodes CDR1 ENHRY and CDR2 SYGVKD. V lost 5 bases and J lost 5, with 9 bases in between. Here the CDR3 reads CAISSGQTEAFF. In DNA form, the CDR3 reads TGTGCCATCAGTTCAGGGCAGACTGAAGCTTTCTTT.

This chain uses TRBV14 with TRBJ1-3; no firm D call. The V end was cut by 2 bases, the J end by 0 bases, with 11 bases between. This CDR3 has 16 amino acids. The V gene's germline CDR1 is SGHDN and CDR2 FVKESK. CDR3 bases: TGTGCCAGCAGCCAAAGGACGGGAAACTCTGGAAACACCATATATTTT. Protein sequence: CASSQRTGNSGNTIYF.

The chain couples TRBV29-1 to TRBJ2-6; perhaps TRBD1 as D (5 bases). Germline CDR1 SQVTM, CDR2 ANQGSEA. V was shortened by 7 bases and J by 0 bases, with 19 bases between the two germline ends. CDR3 length: 17 residues. The CDR3: CSAAFPGFSSGANVLTF. CDR3 DNA: TGCAGCGCCGCATTTCCAGGGTTCAGCTCTGGGGCCAACGTCCTGACTTTC.

The chain employs TRBV7-2 and TRBJ2-3, with D possibly TRBD1 on 8 matching bases. CDR3 size: 17 residues. V shed 5 bases and J shed 1 base, with 19 bases lying between them. Germline V lookup: CDR1 SGHTA, CDR2 FQGNSA. CDR3 coding DNA: TGTGCCAGCAGCGCCCTTAGGACAGGGAGGGGCACAGATACGCAGTATTTT. This encodes CASSALRTGRGTDTQYF.